This T cell receptor (beta chain) was found in a study of neurological immune-mediated disorders (dated by TCRdb to between 2017 and 2020). The study in broad terms: Using UMI-based sequencing, the study compared peripheral blood TCR-beta repertoires from patients with HTLV-I-associated myelopathy (HAM/TSP), patients with multiple sclerosis, and healthy controls. The approximately 100 TCR-beta libraries included longitudinal samples, technical triplicates and paired sorted CD4+ and CD8+ T-cell subsets alongside PBMC samples. The cohort included approximately 68 subjects: around 15 with HAM/TSP, some 34 with multiple sclerosis, and some 20 healthy controls. Study-wide conclusions, independent of this receptor: TCR clonal expansion was highest in HAM/TSP patients and lowest in MS patients, with MS patients falling below even healthy controls. No identical CDR3 amino acid sequences were found to be shared among expanded clones across subjects, suggesting that TCR-beta repertoires were private in all groups.

V loses 8 bases, J loses 8 bases, and the germline ends lie 16 bases apart. As encoded in the germline V gene, CDR1 is MNHEY while CDR2 is SVGEGT. CDR3 length: 13 amino acids, cysteine to phenylalanine. Only the CDR3 DNA is retained, 39 bases long and in frame from the first base. Blood bank volunteers in Maryland, USA served as the healthy controls. Sorted-subset TCR libraries were prepared from over 850,000 sorted CD4+ or CD8+ T cells. PBMCs were separated from peripheral blood using Ficoll-Hypaque density gradient centrifugation and then cryopreserved in liquid nitrogen. Paired sorted CD4+ and CD8+ subsets came from healthy controls, HAM/TSP patients and MS patients. This clonotype was counted many times. Its antigen specificity is not known. No base quality information exists; no much larger clone differs at one position. To synthesize cDNA, template-switch 5'RACE was performed with a primer carrying a 10-nucleotide random unique molecular identifier so that each TCR transcript was tagged. Over 200 million TCR-beta sequences, covering 15-18 subjects, were produced in each sequencing run. Total RNA was extracted with the RNeasy kit. The KAPA Real-time Library Amplification kit was used to amplify TCR-beta VDJ regions with primers for the TCR constant region and the 5'RACE anchor. Sample indexes and Illumina adaptors were added in a first PCR, after which library yield was increased in a second PCR. After Ampure bead purification, the TCR product of roughly 650 bp was size-selected on a 2% E-gel SizeSelection system. Before pooling, library quality was checked on a Bioanalyzer, concentration was measured with Qubit, and libraries were quantified with the Kapa Library Quantification kit. An Illumina HiSeq 2500 was used to sequence the libraries paired-end at 2 x 150 bp. To increase sequence diversity, about 25-31% phiX was spiked into each library pool. Per the source publication's procedure: Quality-filtered reads were processed with the UMI-based MiGEC pipeline, and over 75% of raw TCR sequences were removed by the MiGEC pipeline during error correction. VDJ genes were aligned to IMGT germline references, and clonotypes were defined by unique CDR3 amino acid sequence plus V-J genes. Clonal expansion, Shannon diversity, and CDR3 relatedness (CalcPairwiseDistances, ClusterSamples) were evaluated with VDJtools, and phylogenetic trees were built with CLCbio workbench. Using coefficient-of-variation modelling across technical triplicates, the study counted a clone as expanded if it had at least 8 unique UMIs. The public reads were run again by TCRdb, first through fastp at Q25 and then through MiXCR, and only productive beta chains were kept. Merged by CDR3 protein, the rows form single entries marked with the most common genes and DNA. These V and J calls originate from TCRdb's pipeline instead of the authors' own analysis. Across this sample there are under 40,000 distinct CDR3 sequences, with approximately 7% seen only once. Approximately 5.4% of the sample lies in the top ten.

Sequencing used CD4+ T cells from blood. The receptor was isolated from a man in his forties or fifties in good health. Rearrangement joined TRBV6-2 or TRBV6-3 to TRBJ1-5, with TRBD1 perhaps the D gene, on 6 matching bases. Read as DNA, the sequence is TGTGCCAGCCACGACAGGACCGGGGAGCCCCAGCATTTT. It translates as CASHDRTGEPQHF.